Listed here are 27 T cell receptor beta chains from one sample, sequenced in a study. MiXCR was run by TCRdb on the RT-PCR reads, yielding one entry per CDR3 protein. The table has approximately 720,000 distinct CDR3 sequences, approximately 15% seen once. Sequencing was done on a sample of memory CD4+ T cells from blood. These receptors all come from a female donor in good health, serving as a healthy control.

The table lists this clonotype with many counts. This rearrangement joins TRBV20-1 to TRBJ1-1, with unresolved D. Germline V gene sequence: CDR1 DFQATT, CDR2 SNEGSKA (reference sequence). V lost 5 bases, J lost 6 bases, and 7 bases lay in between. This CDR3 comprises 10 residues. This CDR3 is CSARRAEAFF. Written as DNA, the CDR3 is TGCAGTGCTCGTAGAGCTGAAGCTTTCTTT.

The J gene is TRBJ1-1, the V gene TRBV29-1; 9 nucleotides agree with TRBD1. Trimming removed 1 base from V and 5 bases from J; junction bases left unmatched: 8. The CDR3 totals 15 residues. Germline V gene lookup returns CDR1 SQVTM and CDR2 ANQGSEA. CDR3 protein: CSVEVYRGRRTEAFF. The CDR3 bases are TGCAGCGTTGAAGTCTACAGGGGGCGCCGAACTGAAGCTTTCTTT. The full variable domain, with the rest looked up from reference TRBV29-1 and TRBJ1-1, is SAVISQKPSRDICQRGTSLTIQCQVDSQVTMMFWYRQQPGQSLTLIATANQGSEATYESGFVIDKFPISRPNLTFSTLTVSNMSPEDSSIYLCSVEVYRGRRTEAFFGQGTRLTVV.

V is TRBV3-1 and J is TRBJ1-1, with D unresolved. The CDR3 spans 13 residues. V was pared by 0 bases and J by 8 bases, with 10 bases between. Germline CDR1 reads LGHDT; CDR2 reads YNNKEL (reference sequence). The CDR3 sequence is CASSQDSKAEAFF. The CDR3 DNA is TGTGCCAGCAGCCAAGATTCGAAGGCAGAAGCTTTCTTT. The full variable domain, completed using reference TRBV3-1 and TRBJ1-1, is DTAVSQTPKYLVTQMGNDKSIKCEQNLGHDTMYWYKQDSKKFLKIMFSYNNKELIINETVPNRFSPKSPDKAHLNLHINSLELGDSAVYFCASSQDSKAEAFFGQGTRLTVV.

The sample holds one count of this clonotype. V is TRBV7-2 and J is TRBJ2-1, with D possibly being TRBD2 (6 bases). This CDR3 has 15 residues. Deletions cut 5 bases from V and 8 bases from J, with 19 bases between. Germline V CDR1 and CDR2: SGHTA, FQGNSA. The CDR3 bases are TGTGCCAGCAGCCTCATGGGGGGTCCGGGCGATGAGCAGTTCTTC. Amino acid sequence: CASSLMGGPGDEQFF.

The sample holds many counts of this clonotype. The V and J genes are TRBV10-3 and TRBJ1-1; D not certain. CDR1 is ENHRY, CDR2 SYGVKD, per germline. CDR3 length equals 12 residues. V was cut by 6 bases and J by 3 bases, with 8 bases left in between. DNA of the CDR3: TGTGCCATCAGGGCAGAGGACACTGAAGCTTTCTTT. Translation gives CAIRAEDTEAFF.

A few counts support this clonotype. V is TRBV7-2 and J is TRBJ2-7; D might be TRBD2 (5 bases). This CDR3 is built from 14 residues. The V gene's germline CDR1 is SGHTA and CDR2 FQGNSA. Trimming shortened V by 4 bases and J by 0 bases, and 10 bases separated the two germline ends. CDR3 coding DNA: TGTGCCAGCAGCTCGCGGGTGCCCTCCTACGAGCAGTACTTC. It translates to CASSSRVPSYEQYF.

This clonotype occurred many times. The J gene is TRBJ2-5, the V gene TRBV15; D unclear. Deletions cut 0 bases from V and 5 bases from J, with 4 bases between. The CDR3 has 12 amino acids. Germline loops: CDR1 LNHNV, CDR2 YYDKDF (reference sequence). The CDR3 coding sequence is TGTGCCACCAGCAGAGACAGGGAGACCCAGTACTTC. Protein sequence: CATSRDRETQYF. Full variable domain (remainder filled in from reference TRBV15 and TRBJ2-5): DAMVIQNPRYQVTQFGKPVTLSCSQTLNHNVMYWYQQKSSQAPKLLFHYYDKDFNNEADTPDNFQSRRPNTSFCFLDIRSPGLGDTAMYLCATSRDRETQYFGPGTRLLVL.

V and J are TRBV7-2 and TRBJ1-3; a weak D match, TRBD1 (5 bases). Trimming cost V 4 bases and J 0 bases, with 16 bases left between them. This CDR3 region has 17 residues. Germline assignment: CDR1 SGHTA and CDR2 FQGNSA. The CDR3 reads CASSYGLGRTSGNTIYF. The CDR3 coding sequence is TGTGCCAGCAGCTACGGACTGGGACGGACCTCTGGAAACACCATATATTTT.

This clonotype was counted only a few times. The rearrangement uses TRBV7-9 and TRBJ2-2, with D maybe TRBD2 (6 bases). Trimming shortened V by 0 bases and J by 1 base, and 12 bases separated the two germline ends. The CDR3 consists of 17 residues. Germline CDR1 SEHNR, CDR2 FQNEAQ (reference sequence). The CDR3 DNA reads as TGTGCCAGCAGCTTAGCGCCCGGGACTCAGAACACCGGGGAGCTGTTTTTT. This codes for CASSLAPGTQNTGELFF.

There are a few counts of this clonotype. In DNA, the CDR3 is TGTGCCAGCAGCGTCGGGACCGAAAACCTAGTCCAAGAGACCCAGTACTTC. It yields the protein CASSVGTENLVQETQYF. This sequence joins TRBV9 and TRBJ2-5; the D call may be TRBD1 or TRBD2 (5 bases each). The CDR3 extends over 17 amino acids. V was trimmed by 2 bases and J by 1 base, leaving 18 bases between them. Germline V gene lookup returns CDR1 SGDLS and CDR2 YYNGEE.

The gene calls are TRBV7-3 and TRBJ2-6; 7 bases are a match to TRBD1. The trim removed 5 bases at V and 4 bases at J, leaving 5 bases unmatched. The CDR3 runs 15 residues. Germline CDR1 and CDR2: SGHTA and FQGTGA. The CDR3 loop reads CASSRDREGANVLTF. In DNA form, the CDR3 reads TGTGCCAGCAGCCGCGACAGGGAAGGGGCCAACGTCCTGACTTTC. The full variable domain, rest sourced from reference TRBV7-3 and TRBJ2-6, is GAGVSQTPSNKVTEKGKYVELRCDPISGHTALYWYRQSLGQGPEFLIYFQGTGAADDSGLPNDRFFAVRPEGSVSTLKIQRTERGDSAVYLCASSRDREGANVLTFGAGSRLTVL.

This clonotype was picked up many times. This chain links TRBV6-2 or TRBV6-3 with TRBJ2-1; 10 nucleotides agree with TRBD2. After removal of 0 bases from V and 6 bases from J, the junction contained 11 bases not matched to a gene. Germline V gene lookup returns CDR1 MNHEY and CDR2 SVGEGT. The length of the CDR3 is 18 residues. The CDR3 sequence: CASSYSHPLAGEINEQFF. The CDR3 DNA reads as TGTGCCAGCAGTTACTCCCATCCCCTAGCGGGAGAGATCAATGAGCAGTTCTTC.

This clonotype has only a few counts. The V and J genes are TRBV9 and TRBJ2-2; no firm D call. The V gene lost 3 bases and the J gene lost 5 bases, with 20 bases spanning the gap. The CDR3 has 17 amino acids. Per the germline V gene, CDR1 is SGDLS and CDR2 is YYNGEE. In DNA, the CDR3 is TGTGCCAGCAGCGGTTTCCCCCCCGGTAGCCATACCGGGGAGCTGTTTTTT. Its protein is CASSGFPPGSHTGELFF.

This clonotype has just a few counts. The rearrangement joins TRBV6-1 to TRBJ1-5; 10 positions match TRBD1. The trim removed 6 bases at V and 5 bases at J, leaving 7 bases unmatched. This CDR3 contains 15 residues. Germline V gene sequence: CDR1 MNHNS, CDR2 SASEGT. This chain's CDR3 is CASSAEGQGYQPQHF. The CDR3 bases are TGTGCCAGCAGCGCGGAGGGACAGGGGTATCAGCCCCAGCATTTT.

This clonotype was detected only a few times. The rearrangement joins TRBV30 to TRBJ1-6, with unresolved D. The length of the CDR3 is 16 residues. The germline V and J ends were trimmed by 3 bases and 0 bases, with 12 bases remaining between them. Per germline, CDR1 GTSNPN and CDR2 SVGIG (reference sequence). CDR3 sequence (DNA): TGTGCCTGGAGCCCGTATCGGGTCTCCTATAATTCACCCCTCCACTTT. Its translation is CAWSPYRVSYNSPLHF.

This chain uses TRBV5-6 with TRBJ2-7; maybe TRBD2 (7 bases). Germline CDR1 is SGHDT and CDR2 is YYEEEE. The CDR3 runs 14 residues. Between the trimmed V and J ends, which lost 3 bases and 6 bases, there was a span of 16 bases. In DNA form, the CDR3 reads TGTGCCAGCAGCTGGGGGGCTAGCGGCCCCGAGCAGTACTTC. Translated: CASSWGASGPEQYF.

In this sample, this clonotype turned up a few times. The chain uses TRBV3-1 and TRBJ2-1; D is possibly TRBD1 or TRBD2 (5 bases each). The CDR3 runs to 15 residues. V lost 2 bases and J lost 8, with 16 bases in between. Germline V gene sequence: CDR1 LGHDT, CDR2 YNNKEL (reference sequence). The DNA for the CDR3 is TGTGCCAGCAGCCAATTATCCCAGGGACCCCATGAGCAGTTCTTC. It codes for CASSQLSQGPHEQFF.

This clonotype has just a few counts. The chain uses TRBV5-1 and TRBJ1-2, with 11 bases aligning to TRBD1. There are 16 residues in the CDR3. Germline trimming cut 3 bases from V and 5 bases from J; bases unmatched to any gene: 9. Germline-derived CDR1 and CDR2 are SGHRS and YFSETQ. CDR3 nucleotides: TGCGCCAGCAGCTATGGGACAGGGGGATCGGGGTATGGCTACACCTTC. It encodes CASSYGTGGSGYGYTF. The variable domain in full, with the rest retrieved from reference TRBV5-1 and TRBJ1-2, is KAGVTQTPRYLIKTRGQQVTLSCSPISGHRSVSWYQQTPGQGLQFLFEYFSETQRNKGNFPGRFSGRQFSNSRSEMNVSTLELGDSALYLCASSYGTGGSGYGYTFGSGTRLTVV.

This clonotype was counted only a few times. The chain uses TRBV7-2 and TRBJ2-3, with 14 bases identical to TRBD2. The CDR3 is made up of 16 amino acids. V shed 3 bases and J 4 bases; nucleotides not matched to a gene: 3. Germline V gene data show CDR1 as SGHTA and CDR2 as FQGNSA. The CDR3 sequence is CASSFGTSGGSDTQYF. The CDR3 nucleotides are TGTGCCAGCAGCTTCGGGACTAGCGGGGGTTCAGATACGCAGTATTTT.

This clonotype was detected only a few times. The chain uses TRBV20-1 and TRBJ2-2; the D call may be TRBD1 or TRBD2 (5 bases each). Deletions cut 3 bases from V and 2 bases from J, with 16 bases between. The CDR3 covers 16 residues. Germline CDR1 and CDR2: DFQATT and SNEGSKA (reference sequence). The CDR3 reads CSARLGVRGNTGELFF. DNA for the CDR3: TGCAGTGCTAGGTTGGGGGTAAGGGGCAACACCGGGGAGCTGTTTTTT.

The chain carries TRBV4-1 and TRBJ2-7; no definite D call. The V and J ends lost 0 bases and 1 base respectively, with 13 bases between them. The CDR3 spans 16 residues. Per germline, CDR1 MGHRA and CDR2 YSYEKL. The CDR3 is CASSQDRALESYEQYF. The CDR3 DNA follows: TGCGCCAGCAGCCAAGATCGGGCCTTAGAATCCTACGAGCAGTACTTC.

The rearrangement uses TRBV24-1 and TRBJ2-3; no reliable D call. The CDR3 contains 11 residues. Germline V gene data show CDR1 as KGHDR and CDR2 as SFDVKD. The ends were cut back, 9 bases at V and 6 bases at J, with 9 bases in the middle. The CDR3 spells CATGQGDTQYF. The CDR3 DNA follows: TGTGCCACCGGTCAAGGCGATACGCAGTATTTT.

The V call is TRBV28, the J call TRBJ2-7; D is unresolved. Germline lookup yields CDR1 MDHEN and CDR2 SYDVKM. This CDR3 spans 14 amino acids. V was cut by 8 bases and J by 7 bases, with 21 bases left in between. CDR3 in amino acids: CASLSQNNYVEQYF. Here the CDR3 DNA reads TGTGCCAGCCTGTCCCAGAATAATTACGTGGAGCAGTACTTC.

The chain joins TRBV29-1 to TRBJ2-7; 9 bases are a match to TRBD2. From germline, CDR1 is SQVTM and CDR2 ANQGSEA. The CDR3 spans 14 residues. V was pared by 8 bases and J by 2 bases, with 10 bases of the junction left unmatched. The CDR3 region has the DNA TGCAGCTCTGTTAGCGGGAGACCCCCCTACGAGCAGTACTTC. Translating gives CSSVSGRPPYEQYF.

This rearrangement joins TRBV20-1 to TRBJ1-2; possible D gene TRBD1, 6 bases. The germline V and J ends were trimmed by 4 bases and 6 bases, with 15 bases remaining between them. This CDR3 is built from 13 residues. The germline CDR1 and CDR2 sequences are DFQATT and SNEGSKA (reference sequence). The CDR3 loop is CSAMLRGANGYTF. Here the CDR3 DNA reads TGCAGTGCTATGTTACGGGGGGCGAATGGCTACACCTTC.

The chain combines TRBV24-1 with TRBJ2-3, with a tentative D call TRBD2 (6 bases). The germline CDR1 and CDR2 sequences are KGHDR and SFDVKD. The ends were cut back, 5 bases at V and 4 bases at J, with 12 bases in the middle. This CDR3 comprises 14 residues. In nucleotides, the CDR3 is TGTGCCACCAGTGCAAGGCGGGACGCAGATACGCAGTATTTT. It is translated as CATSARRDADTQYF.

There are many counts of this clonotype. CDR3 sequence (DNA): TGCGCCAGCAGCTTGGAAGGGGTCTACGAGCAGTACTTC. This gives the protein CASSLEGVYEQYF. The gene calls are TRBV5-1 and TRBJ2-7; D is perhaps TRBD1 (5 bases). CDR1 and CDR2 from the germline V gene are SGHRS and YFSETQ. The CDR3 is 13 amino acids. V was shortened by 0 bases and J by 3 bases, with 7 bases between the two germline ends. Together with reference TRBV5-1 and TRBJ2-7, the CDR3 gives the full variable domain: KAGVTQTPRYLIKTRGQQVTLSCSPISGHRSVSWYQQTPGQGLQFLFEYFSETQRNKGNFPGRFSGRQFSNSRSEMNVSTLELGDSALYLCASSLEGVYEQYFGPGTRLTVT.